Each of the 3 T cell receptor beta chains below was sequenced from the same sample in a study of cytomegalovirus exposure and HLA in healthy donors. With 60 Vbeta and 13 Jbeta primers, the PCR was carried out. Repertoires were generated with immunoSEQ multiplex PCR, while TCRdb's copy carries only in-frame clones and drops some. The profile covers fewer than 150,000 clones, with 80% appearing a single time and about 0.25% taken by the ten largest. The sequencing sample was made of PBMCs. Every receptor here comes from a man aged 45-60 years in good health and CMV-seronegative.

This chain uses TRBV6-5 with TRBJ1-1, with 8 nucleotides matching TRBD1. The CDR3 totals 15 residues. Trimming at V came to 6 bases and at J to 1 base, leaving 7 bases not matched to a gene. CDR1 is MNHEY and CDR2 is SVGAGI in the germline V gene. CDR3 protein: CASRGQGRGNTEAFF. CDR3 sequence (DNA): TGTGCCAGCAGAGGACAGGGCAGAGGGAACACTGAAGCTTTCTTT.

This rearrangement joins TRBV15 to TRBJ1-1; D is unresolved. Between the trimmed V and J ends, which lost 0 bases and 11 bases, there was a span of 19 bases. This CDR3 region has 15 residues. Germline V lookup: CDR1 LNHNV, CDR2 YYDKDF (reference sequence). In DNA, the CDR3 is TGTGCCACCAGCAGAGAAAGCGGGAACGCCCAGGTGGCTTTCTTT. Protein: CATSRESGNAQVAFF.

This rearrangement joins TRBV7-6 to TRBJ2-2; D unclear. The germline V gene has CDR1 SGHVS and CDR2 FNYEAQ. Trimming shortened V by 4 bases and J by 2 bases, and 8 bases separated the two germline ends. CDR3 length: 14 amino acids. The DNA for the CDR3 is TGTGCCAGCAGCTCTCGACTTAACACCGGGGAGCTGTTTTTT. Amino acid sequence: CASSSRLNTGELFF.